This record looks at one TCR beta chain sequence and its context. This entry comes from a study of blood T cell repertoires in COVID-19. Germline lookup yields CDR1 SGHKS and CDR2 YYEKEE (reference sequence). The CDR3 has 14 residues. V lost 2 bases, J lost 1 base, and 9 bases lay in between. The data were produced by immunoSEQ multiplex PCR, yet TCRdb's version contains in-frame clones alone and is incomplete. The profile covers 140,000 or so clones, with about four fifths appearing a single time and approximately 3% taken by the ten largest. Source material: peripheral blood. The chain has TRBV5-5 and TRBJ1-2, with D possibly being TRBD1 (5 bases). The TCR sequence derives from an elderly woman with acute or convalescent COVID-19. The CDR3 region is CASSFQGFNYGYTF. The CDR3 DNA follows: TGTGCCAGCAGCTTTCAGGGATTTAACTATGGCTACACCTTC.